A single sample gave rise to the 4 T cell receptor beta chains below, sequenced in a study of blood T cells in healthy people across ages. Through a sample-barcoded 5' primer and a J-beta primer mix, a second PCR was run for 7 to 11 cycles. A single record per CDR3 protein comes from TCRdb applying MiXCR to the 5' RACE reads. The sample holds 1,800,000 or so distinct CDR3 sequences; roughly two fifths are singletons and the top ten take approximately 22%. Sequencing was performed on blood. Source of these receptors: a human donor in good health.

This sequence joins TRBV5-1 and TRBJ2-5, with D perhaps TRBD2 (6 bases). The CDR3 covers 16 residues. CDR1 is SGHRS, CDR2 YFSETQ, per germline. The V end lost 4 bases, the J end lost 11 bases, and 27 bases lay between the germline ends. The DNA of the CDR3 is TGCGCCAGCAGCCCTGGGGGGAGCGGGTCACACAATGAGCAGTACTTC. The encoded protein is CASSPGGSGSHNEQYF.

The rearrangement joins TRBV24-1 to TRBJ1-2, with D hard to call. The germline V and J ends were trimmed by 3 bases and 1 base, with 5 bases remaining between them. CDR1 KGHDR and CDR2 SFDVKD come from the germline V gene. The CDR3 covers 13 residues. This CDR3 reads CATSDRDNYGYTF. The CDR3 DNA sequence: TGTGCCACCAGTGATAGGGATAACTATGGCTACACCTTC.

The V call is TRBV5-1, the J call TRBJ1-6, with 7 bases aligning to TRBD1. The V and J ends lost 4 bases and 9 bases, in that order; junction bases with no gene match: 10. In germline, CDR1 is SGHRS, CDR2 YFSETQ. This CDR3 comprises 15 residues. The CDR3 sequence is CASSLTGESISPLHF. CDR3 sequence (DNA): TGCGCCAGCAGCCTTACAGGGGAATCCATTTCACCCCTCCACTTT.

This clonotype occurred a few times. The chain links TRBV6-1 to TRBJ2-5; a weak D match, TRBD2 (7 bases). The germline gives CDR1 MNHNS, CDR2 SASEGT. The CDR3 length is 17 residues. V lost 3 bases and J 5 bases, leaving 22 bases between the germline ends. CDR3 sequence (DNA): TGTGCCAGCAGTGATGAATTGGGGGGGGGCCACTACGAGACCCAGTACTTC. Translated, it gives CASSDELGGGHYETQYF.